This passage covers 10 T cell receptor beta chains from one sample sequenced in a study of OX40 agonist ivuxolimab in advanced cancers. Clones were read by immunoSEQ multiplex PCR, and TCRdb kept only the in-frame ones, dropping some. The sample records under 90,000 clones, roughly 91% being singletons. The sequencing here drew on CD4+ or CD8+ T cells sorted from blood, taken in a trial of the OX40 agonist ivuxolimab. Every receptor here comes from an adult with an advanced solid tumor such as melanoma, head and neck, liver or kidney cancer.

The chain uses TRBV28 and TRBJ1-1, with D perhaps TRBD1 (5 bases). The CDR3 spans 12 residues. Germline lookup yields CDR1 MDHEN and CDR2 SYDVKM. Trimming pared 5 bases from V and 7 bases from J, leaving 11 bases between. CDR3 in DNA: TGTGCCAGCAGTGGGGCGGGGATTGAAGCTTTCTTT. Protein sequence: CASSGAGIEAFF.

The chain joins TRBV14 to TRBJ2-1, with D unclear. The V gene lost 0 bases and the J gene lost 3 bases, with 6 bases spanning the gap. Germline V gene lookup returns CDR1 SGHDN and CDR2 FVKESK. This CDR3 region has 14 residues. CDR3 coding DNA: TGTGCCAGCAGCCAAGATGGGTACTACAATGAGCAGTTCTTC. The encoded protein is CASSQDGYYNEQFF. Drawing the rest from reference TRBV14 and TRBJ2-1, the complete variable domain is EAGVTQFPSHSVIEKGQTVTLRCDPISGHDNLYWYRRVMGKEIKFLLHFVKESKQDESGMPNNRFLAERTGGTYSTLKVQPAELEDSGVYFCASSQDGYYNEQFFGPGTRLTVL.

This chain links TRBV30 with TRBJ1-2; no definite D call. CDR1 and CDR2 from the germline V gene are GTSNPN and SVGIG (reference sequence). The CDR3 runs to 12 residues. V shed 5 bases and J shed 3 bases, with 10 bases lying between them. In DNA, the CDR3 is TGTGCCTGGGAGGCAGGAGACTATGGCTACACCTTC. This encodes CAWEAGDYGYTF. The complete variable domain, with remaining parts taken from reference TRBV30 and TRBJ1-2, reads SQTIHQWPATLVQPVGSPLSLECTVEGTSNPNLYWYRQAAGRGLQLLFYSVGIGQISSEVPQNLSASRPQDRQFILSSKKLLLSDSGFYLCAWEAGDYGYTFGSGTRLTVV.

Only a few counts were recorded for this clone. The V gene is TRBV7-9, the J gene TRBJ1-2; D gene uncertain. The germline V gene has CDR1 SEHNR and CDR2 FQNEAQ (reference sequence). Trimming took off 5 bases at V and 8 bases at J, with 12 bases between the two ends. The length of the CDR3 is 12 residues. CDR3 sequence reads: CASSGAVQGYTF. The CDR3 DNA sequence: TGTGCCAGCAGCGGAGCCGTCCAAGGCTACACCTTC. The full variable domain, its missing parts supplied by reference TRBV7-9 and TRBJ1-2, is DTGVSQNPRHKITKRGQNVTFRCDPISEHNRLYWYRQTLGQGPEFLTYFQNEAQLEKSRLLSDRFSAERPKGSFSTLEIQRTEQGDSAMYLCASSGAVQGYTFGSGTRLTVV.

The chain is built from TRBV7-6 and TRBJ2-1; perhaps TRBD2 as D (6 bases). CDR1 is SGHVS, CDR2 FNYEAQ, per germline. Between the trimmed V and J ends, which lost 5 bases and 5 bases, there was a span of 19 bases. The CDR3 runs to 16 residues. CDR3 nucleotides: TGTGCCAGCAGCCCAGCCTGGGGCGGGGTGAACAATGAGCAGTTCTTC. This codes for CASSPAWGGVNNEQFF.

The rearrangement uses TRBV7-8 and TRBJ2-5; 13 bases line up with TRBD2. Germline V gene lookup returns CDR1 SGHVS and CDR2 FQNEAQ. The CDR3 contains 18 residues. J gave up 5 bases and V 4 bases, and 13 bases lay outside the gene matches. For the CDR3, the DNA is TGTGCCAGCAGCTCAGGACTAGCGGGAGCCCCCGGCTTGGAGACCCAGTACTTC. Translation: CASSSGLAGAPGLETQYF.

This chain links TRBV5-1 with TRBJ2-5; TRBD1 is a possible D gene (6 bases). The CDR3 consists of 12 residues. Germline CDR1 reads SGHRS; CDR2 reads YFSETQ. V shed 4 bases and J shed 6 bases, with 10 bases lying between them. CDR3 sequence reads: CASSGDIQTQYF. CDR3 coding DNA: TGCGCCAGCAGCGGGGACATTCAGACCCAGTACTTC.

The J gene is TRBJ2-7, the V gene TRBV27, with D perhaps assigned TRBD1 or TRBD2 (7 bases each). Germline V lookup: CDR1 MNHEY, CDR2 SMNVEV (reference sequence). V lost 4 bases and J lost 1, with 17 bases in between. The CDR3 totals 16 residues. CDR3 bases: TGTGCCAGCAGTTCCCAGGGGGGGCTCCGGTCCTACGAGCAGTACTTC. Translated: CASSSQGGLRSYEQYF.

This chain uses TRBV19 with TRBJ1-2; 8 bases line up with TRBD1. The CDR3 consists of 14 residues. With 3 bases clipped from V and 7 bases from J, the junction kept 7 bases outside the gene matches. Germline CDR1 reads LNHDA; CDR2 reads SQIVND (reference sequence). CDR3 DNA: TGTGCCAGTAGTATGCAGGGGGCCACCGGTGGCTACACCTTC. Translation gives CASSMQGATGGYTF.

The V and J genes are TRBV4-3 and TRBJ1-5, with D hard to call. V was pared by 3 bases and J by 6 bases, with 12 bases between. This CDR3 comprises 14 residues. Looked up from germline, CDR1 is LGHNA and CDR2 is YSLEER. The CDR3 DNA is TGCGCCAGCAGCCATTCTTCAGGTGGTCAGCCCCAGCATTTT. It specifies CASSHSSGGQPQHF.